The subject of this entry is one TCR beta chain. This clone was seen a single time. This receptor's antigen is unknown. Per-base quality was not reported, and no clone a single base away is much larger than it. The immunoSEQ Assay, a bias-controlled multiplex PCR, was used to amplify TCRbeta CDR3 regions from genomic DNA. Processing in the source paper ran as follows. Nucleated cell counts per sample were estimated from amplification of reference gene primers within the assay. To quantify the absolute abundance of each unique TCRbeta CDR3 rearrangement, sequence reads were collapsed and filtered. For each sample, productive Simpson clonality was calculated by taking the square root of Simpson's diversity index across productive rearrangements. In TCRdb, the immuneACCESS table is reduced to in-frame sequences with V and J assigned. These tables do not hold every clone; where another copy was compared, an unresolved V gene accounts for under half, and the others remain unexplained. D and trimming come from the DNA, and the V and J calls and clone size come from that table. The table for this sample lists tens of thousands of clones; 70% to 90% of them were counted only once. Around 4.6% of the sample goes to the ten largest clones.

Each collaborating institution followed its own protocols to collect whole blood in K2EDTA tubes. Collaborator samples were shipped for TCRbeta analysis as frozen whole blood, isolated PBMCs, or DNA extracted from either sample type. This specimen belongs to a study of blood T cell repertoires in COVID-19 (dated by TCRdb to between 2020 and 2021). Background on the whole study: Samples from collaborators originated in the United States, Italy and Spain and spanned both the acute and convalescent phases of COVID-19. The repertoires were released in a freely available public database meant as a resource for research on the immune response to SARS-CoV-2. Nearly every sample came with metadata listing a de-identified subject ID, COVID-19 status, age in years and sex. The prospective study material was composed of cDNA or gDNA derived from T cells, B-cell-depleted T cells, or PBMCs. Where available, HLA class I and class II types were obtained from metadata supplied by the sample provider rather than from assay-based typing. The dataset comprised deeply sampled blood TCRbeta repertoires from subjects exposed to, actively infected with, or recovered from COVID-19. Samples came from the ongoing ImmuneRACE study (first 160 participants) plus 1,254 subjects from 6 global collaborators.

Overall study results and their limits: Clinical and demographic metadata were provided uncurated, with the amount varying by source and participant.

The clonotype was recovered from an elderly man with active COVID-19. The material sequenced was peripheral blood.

The CDR3 here reads CASSLEVLAGEHNEQFF. At the DNA level, the sequence is TGTGCCAGCAGCTTGGAGGTTTTAGCGGGAGAGCACAATGAGCAGTTCTTC. Recombination joined TRBV5-6 with TRBJ2-1; 9 bases in between match TRBD2. V has 0 bases trimmed and J has 5 bases trimmed; junction bases matching no gene number 9. Based on the germline V gene, the CDR1 and CDR2 sequences are SGHDT and YYEEEE. The CDR3, from cysteine to phenylalanine, totals 17 residues. CDR3 DNA is the only sequence kept; it has 51 bases, read in frame from the first base.